This T cell receptor (beta chain) was observed in a study of long-term antiretroviral therapy in people with HIV. At the level of the study: The 2015 recommendation for immediate ART came about a decade after the earliest samples. Study-wide findings and caveats: Across all time points, the repertoire was dominated by clones that expanded before ART.

In regard to this clone: What it recognizes is unknown.

This was the immunoSEQ v3.0 assay at survey level. Using immunoSEQ multiplex PCR, the repertoire was profiled, and TCRdb retains in-frame clones only, with some absent. The repertoire holds 20,000 to 25,000 clones, with more than 80% as singletons. V shed 3 bases and J shed 5 bases, with 10 bases lying between them. Germline V lookup: CDR1 SEHNR, CDR2 FQNEAQ (reference sequence). The CDR3 runs to 13 residues. Material: unsorted PBMCs, obtained 7.6 years after starting antiretroviral therapy. This receptor was identified in a woman aged 40 to 50 with HIV. The genes are TRBV7-9 and TRBJ2-5, with D unresolved. This chain's CDR3 is CASSFGSEETQYF. The CDR3 nucleotides are TGTGCCAGCAGCTTTGGGTCAGAGGAGACCCAGTACTTC.